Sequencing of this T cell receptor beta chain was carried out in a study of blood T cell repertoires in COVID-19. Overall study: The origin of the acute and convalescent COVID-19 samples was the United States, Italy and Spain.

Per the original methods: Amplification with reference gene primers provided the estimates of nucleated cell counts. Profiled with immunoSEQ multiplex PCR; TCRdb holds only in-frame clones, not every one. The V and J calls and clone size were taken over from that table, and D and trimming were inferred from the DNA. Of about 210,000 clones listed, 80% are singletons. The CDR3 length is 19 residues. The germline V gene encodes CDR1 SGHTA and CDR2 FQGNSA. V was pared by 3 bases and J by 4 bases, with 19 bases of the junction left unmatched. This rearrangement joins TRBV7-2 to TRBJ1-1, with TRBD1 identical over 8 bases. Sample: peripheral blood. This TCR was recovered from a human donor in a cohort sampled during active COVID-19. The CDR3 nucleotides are TGTGCCAGCAGCTTTCCGCGTGGCAGGGGGCGTCAGGGGACCACTGAAGCTTTCTTT. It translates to CASSFPRGRGRQGTTEAFF.